The 17 T cell receptor beta chains listed next were all sequenced from one sample in a study of control samples from healthy donors and cancer patients. Repertoires were generated with immunoSEQ multiplex PCR, while TCRdb's copy carries only in-frame clones and drops some. The table lists 130,000 to 150,000 clones, around 90% of them singletons, with less than 5.5% in the top ten. Sequencing was carried out using blood. Receptors originate from a man aged 30 to 39 in good health.

The chain combines TRBV3-1 (or the pseudogene TRBV3-2) with TRBJ1-2; tentative D call: TRBD1 (6 bases). The CDR3 has 17 amino acids. V dropped 0 bases and J dropped 7 bases, with 21 bases sitting between them. Germline values: CDR1 LGHDT, CDR2 YNNKEL (reference sequence). The CDR3 is CASSQDQRIQGNSGYTF. The CDR3 region has the DNA TGTGCCAGCAGCCAAGATCAAAGGATACAGGGTAATTCTGGCTACACCTTC.

V is TRBV13 and J is TRBJ2-7; weak D call: TRBD2 (6 bases). The germline V gene encodes CDR1 PRHDT and CDR2 FYEKMQ (reference sequence). The CDR3 is made up of 15 amino acids. Trimming removed 1 base from V and 2 bases from J, with 12 bases in between. The CDR3 is CASSLVRTGAYEQYF. The CDR3 region has the DNA TGTGCCAGCAGCTTAGTGCGGACGGGGGCCTACGAGCAGTACTTC.

This chain joins TRBV24-1 and TRBJ1-4, with D unresolved. Trimming pared 5 bases from V and 7 bases from J, leaving 7 bases between. Germline V gene data show CDR1 as KGHDR and CDR2 as SFDVKD. The CDR3 has 12 amino acids. The CDR3 DNA reads TGTGCCACCAGTGTCGGGCGTGAAAAACTGTTTTTT. It specifies CATSVGREKLFF.

This clone has a handful of counts. The gene calls are TRBV5-8 and TRBJ2-4, with TRBD2 matching over 8 bases. Germline assignment: CDR1 SGHTS and CDR2 YDEGEE. The junction had 7 bases not matched to a gene; V was cut back by 5 bases and J by 0 bases. This CDR3 is built from 16 residues. The CDR3 nucleotides are TGTGCCAGCAGTCCCGGACTAGCCTTAGCCAAAAACATTCAGTACTTC. Residues: CASSPGLALAKNIQYF.

This clone was detected only once. The chain joins TRBV5-1 to TRBJ2-7, with D tentatively TRBD1 (6 bases). The CDR3 runs to 16 residues. Germline values: CDR1 SGHRS, CDR2 YFSETQ. Trimming stripped 2 bases from V and 2 bases from J, with 17 bases between. The chain's CDR3 is CASSFFPGQEAYEQYF. The CDR3 nucleotides are TGCGCCAGCAGCTTTTTCCCGGGACAAGAGGCCTACGAGCAGTACTTC.

V gene TRBV2 combines with J gene TRBJ1-5; 9 bases match TRBD1. The germline CDR1 and CDR2 sequences are SNHLY and FYNNEI. The CDR3 has 15 residues. J lost 3 bases, V lost 7 bases, and 7 bases had no gene match. This CDR3 is CASTPGQGNNQPQHF. The CDR3 coding sequence is TGTGCCAGCACCCCGGGACAGGGAAACAATCAGCCCCAGCATTTT.

V and J are TRBV5-1 and TRBJ2-1, with a weak D call TRBD2 (6 bases). With 0 bases removed from V and 7 bases from J, the gap between germline ends came to 8 bases. CDR1 SGHRS and CDR2 YFSETQ come from the germline V gene. This CDR3 has 13 amino acids. The CDR3 bases are TGCGCCAGCAGCTTGGATGGGGGGAATGAGCAGTTCTTC. This gives the protein CASSLDGGNEQFF. The full variable domain, in which reference TRBV5-1 and TRBJ2-1 provide the parts outside the CDR3, is KAGVTQTPRYLIKTRGQQVTLSCSPISGHRSVSWYQQTPGQGLQFLFEYFSETQRNKGNFPGRFSGRQFSNSRSEMNVSTLELGDSALYLCASSLDGGNEQFFGPGTRLTVL.

The chain has TRBV24-1 and TRBJ2-7, with D unresolved. The V and J ends lost 3 bases and 8 bases respectively, with 7 bases between them. This CDR3 contains 11 residues. Per the germline V gene, CDR1 is KGHDR and CDR2 is SFDVKD. For the CDR3, the DNA is TGTGCCACCAGTGATAGGATGAAGCAGTACTTC. It is translated as CATSDRMKQYF.

This clone was seen a handful of times. The chain joins TRBV30 to TRBJ2-3; D may be TRBD1 or TRBD2 (5 bases each). Trimming cost V 4 bases and J 4 bases, with 18 bases left between them. Germline V CDR1 and CDR2: GTSNPN, SVGIG (reference sequence). The CDR3 runs to 15 residues. In DNA form, the CDR3 reads TGTGCCTGGATGGGGCGTGCTTCGCGGGCAGATACGCAGTATTTT. It yields the protein CAWMGRASRADTQYF.

The chain links TRBV5-6 to TRBJ1-3; D ambiguous. Trimming took off 0 bases at V and 0 bases at J, with 10 bases between the two ends. Germline CDR1 reads SGHDT; CDR2 reads YYEEEE. The CDR3 is 16 amino acids. CDR3 sequence (DNA): TGTGCCAGCAGCTTGGGACAAACCCCCTCTGGAAACACCATATATTTT. It codes for CASSLGQTPSGNTIYF.

The chain carries TRBV6-5 and TRBJ2-7; maybe TRBD1 (5 bases). The CDR3 loop spans 13 amino acids. The germline V and J ends were trimmed by 10 bases and 0 bases, with 13 bases remaining between them. The germline CDR1 and CDR2 sequences are MNHEY and SVGAGI. In DNA, the CDR3 is TGTGCCATCCGACCAGACAGCTCCTACGAGCAGTACTTC. Protein: CAIRPDSSYEQYF.

V usage is TRBV9 and J usage is TRBJ2-1; D remains unclear. The germline gives CDR1 SGDLS, CDR2 YYNGEE. V gave up 4 bases and J gave up 1 base, with 12 bases separating them. The CDR3 loop spans 15 amino acids. The CDR3 reads CASSPVVNSYNEQFF. CDR3 nucleotides: TGTGCCAGCAGCCCGGTGGTTAATTCCTACAATGAGCAGTTCTTC.

This clone showed up just once. The rearrangement uses TRBV7-8 and TRBJ2-1, with 8 bases matching TRBD2. The V gene end was trimmed by 6 bases and the J gene end by 0 bases; junction bases not matched to a gene: 7. This CDR3 has 16 residues. Germline V gene lookup returns CDR1 SGHVS and CDR2 FQNEAQ. The CDR3 DNA follows: TGTGCCAGCAGTCCTTTCGGGGGGGCCTCCTACAATGAGCAGTTCTTC. Encoded protein: CASSPFGGASYNEQFF.

The chain recombines TRBV4-3 with TRBJ2-1, with 9 bases aligning to TRBD2. Germline V gives CDR1 LGHNA, CDR2 YSLEER. V lost 0 bases, J lost 6 bases, and 9 bases stayed unmatched. This CDR3 is built from 17 residues. The CDR3 is CASSQDVLAGTLNEQFF. The CDR3 nucleotides read TGCGCCAGCAGCCAAGACGTTCTAGCGGGGACCCTCAATGAGCAGTTCTTC.

This clone was observed once. This chain links TRBV5-6 with TRBJ1-3; D unclear. The germline V gene encodes CDR1 SGHDT and CDR2 YYEEEE. This CDR3 has 13 residues. The ends were cut back, 5 bases at V and 4 bases at J, with 10 bases in the middle. The CDR3 DNA reads as TGTGCCAGCAGTGGACGGAACGGAAACACCATATATTTT. Protein product: CASSGRNGNTIYF.

This chain uses TRBV4-3 with TRBJ1-2; 9 bases align to TRBD1. The junction had 12 bases not matched to a gene; V was cut back by 5 bases and J by 5 bases. The germline CDR1 and CDR2 sequences are LGHNA and YSLEER. This CDR3 has 16 amino acids. The CDR3 is CASSYDRGTSAYGYTF. The CDR3 bases are TGCGCCAGCAGCTACGACAGGGGGACGAGCGCTTATGGCTACACCTTC.

The gene calls are TRBV19 and TRBJ1-1; D ambiguous. The CDR3 has 15 amino acids. The V end was cut by 5 bases, the J end by 5 bases, with 18 bases between. The germline gives CDR1 LNHDA, CDR2 SQIVND (reference sequence). The CDR3 is CASSLGGSMRTEAFF. The DNA for the CDR3 is TGTGCCAGTAGTCTGGGCGGTTCCATGAGGACTGAAGCTTTCTTT. The variable domain in full, completed from reference TRBV19 and TRBJ1-1, reads DGGITQSPKYLFRKEGQNVTLSCEQNLNHDAMYWYRQDPGQGLRLIYYSQIVNDFQKGDIAEGYSVSREKKESFPLTVTSAQKNPTAFYLCASSLGGSMRTEAFFGQGTRLTVV.